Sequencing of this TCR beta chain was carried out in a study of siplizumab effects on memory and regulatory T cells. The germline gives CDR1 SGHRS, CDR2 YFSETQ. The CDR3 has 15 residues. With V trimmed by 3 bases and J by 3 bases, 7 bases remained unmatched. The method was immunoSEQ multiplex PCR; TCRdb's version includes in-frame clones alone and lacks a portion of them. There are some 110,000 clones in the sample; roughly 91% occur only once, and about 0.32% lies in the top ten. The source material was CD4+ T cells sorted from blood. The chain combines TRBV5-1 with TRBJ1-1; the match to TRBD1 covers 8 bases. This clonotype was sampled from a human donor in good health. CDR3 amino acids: CASSSRTGTYTEAFF. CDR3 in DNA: TGCGCCAGCAGCTCGCGGACAGGGACGTACACTGAAGCTTTCTTT.